These 31 T cell receptor beta chains share one sample of origin, sequenced in a study of T cells after yellow fever vaccination. One entry per CDR3 protein results from TCRdb running MiXCR on the 5' RACE reads. The sample comprises hundreds of thousands of distinct CDR3 sequences, approximately 13% of which are singletons, and over 11% rests with the top ten. This specimen consisted of PBMCs, obtained on the day of the yellow fever booster vaccination. Receptors were obtained from a man aged 25-45 years who received the YFV17D yellow fever vaccine.

The chain uses TRBV25-1 and TRBJ2-2; D may be TRBD2 (6 bases). CDR1 MGHDK and CDR2 SYGVNS come from the germline V gene. This CDR3 is 16 amino acids long. Trimming pared 5 bases from V and 8 bases from J, leaving 21 bases between. CDR3 region: CASSFSGGKVNGELFF. CDR3 DNA sequence: TGTGCCAGCAGTTTCTCTGGCGGGAAGGTTAATGGGGAGCTGTTTTTT.

This clonotype was detected many times. The gene calls are TRBV5-1 and TRBJ2-2; D not certain. Between the trimmed V and J ends, which lost 0 bases and 1 base, there was a span of 4 bases. The length of the CDR3 is 14 residues. The germline V gene encodes CDR1 SGHRS and CDR2 YFSETQ. The CDR3 region has the DNA TGCGCCAGCAGCTTGGAAGGGAACACCGGGGAGCTGTTTTTT. Its protein is CASSLEGNTGELFF.

This clonotype came up a few times. The chain carries TRBV6-5 and TRBJ1-6, with TRBD1 as a possible D gene (5 bases). Germline V gene data show CDR1 as MNHEY and CDR2 as SVGAGI. This CDR3 has 14 residues. With 9 bases removed from V and 4 bases from J, the gap between germline ends came to 13 bases. CDR3 region: CASGGRSYNSPLHF. The DNA for the CDR3 is TGTGCCAGTGGGGGACGATCGTATAATTCACCCCTCCACTTT.

This clonotype was recorded a few times. This chain connects TRBV21-1 to TRBJ1-6. TRBV21-1 is marked as a pseudogene. This CDR3 region has 17 residues. Here the CDR3 reads CASSSWQGCSYNSPLHF. The DNA of the CDR3 is TGTGCCAGCAGCTCCTGGCAGGGCTGCTCCTATAATTCACCCCTCCACTTT.

V usage is TRBV29-1 and J usage is TRBJ2-3; the D gene is possibly TRBD2 (5 bases). V gave up 8 bases and J gave up 4 bases, with 19 bases separating them. CDR1 and CDR2 (germline): SQVTM, ANQGSEA. This CDR3 comprises 14 residues. CDR3 residues: CSLTKTSKADTQYF. Written as DNA, the CDR3 is TGCAGCCTAACCAAAACTAGTAAGGCAGATACGCAGTATTTT.

V usage is TRBV14 and J usage is TRBJ2-7; 9 nucleotides align to TRBD1. This CDR3 has 13 residues. Germline-derived CDR1 and CDR2 are SGHDN and FVKESK. Trimming removed 4 bases from V and 6 bases from J; junction bases left unmatched: 4. The CDR3 DNA reads TGTGCCAGCAGCCGACAGGGGGATGGCGAGCAGTACTTC. Protein sequence: CASSRQGDGEQYF.

The chain employs TRBV28 and TRBJ2-1; no firm D call. The CDR3 is 12 amino acids. V was cut by 8 bases and J by 0 bases, with 5 bases left in between. Germline CDR1 reads MDHEN; CDR2 reads SYDVKM. The CDR3 DNA follows: TGTGCCAGCCAAGTCTCCTACAATGAGCAGTTCTTC. Protein product: CASQVSYNEQFF.

Ten or more counts support this clonotype. V and J are TRBV12-3 or TRBV12-4 and TRBJ2-5, with D perhaps assigned TRBD1 or TRBD2 (5 bases each). Trimming shortened V by 5 bases and J by 5 bases, and 12 bases separated the two germline ends. CDR3 size: 13 residues. CDR3: CASSPGLRETQYF. The CDR3 DNA sequence: TGTGCCAGCAGTCCGGGGCTCCGGGAGACCCAGTACTTC.

This clonotype occurred a few times. The chain employs TRBV20-1 and TRBJ2-1; 7 bases fit TRBD2. The J segment lost 8 bases and the V segment lost 4 bases, leaving 14 bases of the junction unmatched. CDR1 is DFQATT and CDR2 is SNEGSKA in the germline V gene (reference sequence). The CDR3 loop spans 15 amino acids. The CDR3: CSAKRTRPIWDEQFF. CDR3 DNA sequence: TGCAGTGCTAAAAGGACTAGGCCAATCTGGGATGAGCAGTTCTTC.

The V and J genes are TRBV5-6 and TRBJ2-7; TRBD2 is a possible D gene (5 bases). CDR1 is SGHDT and CDR2 is YYEEEE in the germline V gene. Deletions cut 4 bases from V and 2 bases from J, with 13 bases between. There are 14 residues in the CDR3. The CDR3 DNA sequence: TGTGCCAGCAGCGGGGAAGTGAGGGCCTACGAGCAGTACTTC. Amino acid sequence: CASSGEVRAYEQYF.

The J gene is TRBJ1-1, the V gene TRBV20-1; weak D call: TRBD1 (5 bases). Germline values: CDR1 DFQATT, CDR2 SNEGSKA (reference sequence). V was pared by 3 bases and J by 4 bases, with 15 bases between. This CDR3 is 14 amino acids long. The CDR3, as DNA: TGCAGTGCTAGGGCATGGCAGGGTCGCACTGAAGCTTTCTTT. Translating gives CSARAWQGRTEAFF.

This clonotype was observed a few times. This chain uses TRBV12-3 or TRBV12-4 with TRBJ2-7; D possibly uses TRBD1 or TRBD2 (5 bases each). The CDR3 length is 15 residues. The germline V and J ends were trimmed by 8 bases and 2 bases, with 19 bases remaining between them. CDR3 protein: CASRLGPVSTYEQYF. The CDR3 DNA follows: TGTGCCAGCCGGTTGGGACCGGTTAGTACCTACGAGCAGTACTTC.

The chain employs TRBV3-1 and TRBJ2-1; TRBD2 matches at 7 bases. The germline gives CDR1 LGHDT, CDR2 YNNKEL (reference sequence). This CDR3 spans 15 amino acids. V shed 7 bases and J 9 bases; nucleotides not matched to a gene: 15. The CDR3: CASNPRSSGSSEQFF. The CDR3 coding sequence is TGTGCCAGCAACCCCAGGAGTAGCGGGTCATCTGAGCAGTTCTTC.

This clonotype occurred many times. V gene TRBV20-1 combines with J gene TRBJ2-1, with a possible D match to TRBD2 (6 bases). V dropped 7 bases and J dropped 7 bases, with 17 bases sitting between them. Germline CDR1 DFQATT, CDR2 SNEGSKA (reference sequence). This CDR3 has 13 residues. The CDR3 sequence: CSVDRRERNEQFF. CDR3 DNA sequence: TGCAGTGTAGATAGGCGGGAAAGGAATGAGCAGTTCTTC.

The rearrangement uses TRBV20-1 and TRBJ2-7; 8 bases map to TRBD1. Germline CDR1 reads DFQATT; CDR2 reads SNEGSKA (reference sequence). The CDR3 loop spans 14 amino acids. The junction had 9 bases not matched to a gene; V was cut back by 5 bases and J by 3 bases. This CDR3 is CSAFDRGGYYEQYF. CDR3 DNA sequence: TGCAGTGCTTTCGACAGGGGAGGCTACTACGAGCAGTACTTC.

The gene calls are TRBV20-1 and TRBJ2-1, with D unresolved. Germline CDR1 DFQATT, CDR2 SNEGSKA (reference sequence). The V end was cut by 3 bases, the J end by 0 bases, with 9 bases between. The CDR3 spans 14 residues. CDR3 region: CSASARSSYNEQFF. The CDR3 bases are TGCAGTGCTAGCGCTAGGAGCTCCTACAATGAGCAGTTCTTC.

CDR3: CASSFTSDPSGELFF. The CDR3 nucleotides are TGCGCCAGCAGCTTCACTAGCGACCCCTCCGGGGAGCTGTTTTTT. The genes are TRBV5-1 and TRBJ2-2, with TRBD2 matching 7 bases. The CDR3 has 15 residues. After removal of 2 bases from V and 6 bases from J, the junction contained 7 bases not matched to a gene. The germline CDR1 and CDR2 sequences are SGHRS and YFSETQ. Full variable domain (rest looked up from reference TRBV5-1 and TRBJ2-2): KAGVTQTPRYLIKTRGQQVTLSCSPISGHRSVSWYQQTPGQGLQFLFEYFSETQRNKGNFPGRFSGRQFSNSRSEMNVSTLELGDSALYLCASSFTSDPSGELFFGEGSRLTVL.

This clonotype appeared a few times. This chain joins TRBV7-8 and TRBJ2-5; TRBD2 agrees at 9 bases. The CDR3 loop spans 14 amino acids. CDR1 is SGHVS, CDR2 FQNEAQ, per germline. V gave up 3 bases and J gave up 5 bases; unmatched junction bases: 4. This chain's CDR3 is CASSLREGGETQYF. The CDR3 bases are TGTGCCAGCAGCTTGCGGGAGGGAGGGGAGACCCAGTACTTC.

V gene TRBV27 combines with J gene TRBJ2-4; D not resolved. The CDR3 is made up of 13 amino acids. CDR1 MNHEY and CDR2 SMNVEV come from the germline V gene (reference sequence). V lost 2 bases and J 7 bases, leaving 9 bases between the germline ends. In nucleotides, the CDR3 is TGTGCCAGCAGTTTACTCCCCGGGAACATTCAGTACTTC. Its protein is CASSLLPGNIQYF.

The genes are TRBV5-4 and TRBJ2-2, with 9 nucleotides matching TRBD2. This CDR3 is built from 17 residues. With V trimmed by 0 bases and J by 3 bases, 6 bases remained unmatched. Looked up from germline, CDR1 is SGHNT and CDR2 is YYREEE (reference sequence). The CDR3, as DNA: TGTGCCAGCAGCTTGGGATCTAGCGGGACGCACACCGGGGAGCTGTTTTTT. Translated: CASSLGSSGTHTGELFF. Based on the CDR3 plus reference TRBV5-4 and TRBJ2-2, the full variable domain is ETGVTQSPTHLIKTRGQQVTLRCSSQSGHNTVSWYQQALGQGPQFIFQYYREEENGRGNFPPRFSGLQFPNYSSELNVNALELDDSALYLCASSLGSSGTHTGELFFGEGSRLTVL.

The V and J genes are TRBV5-1 and TRBJ2-5, with 7 bases identical to TRBD2. The CDR3 consists of 15 residues. Losses at the gene ends were 3 bases for V and 3 bases for J; bases not matched to a gene: 8. The V gene's germline CDR1 is SGHRS and CDR2 YFSETQ. CDR3 nucleotide sequence: TGCGCCAGCAGCTGGTGGACTAGGGAAAAAGAGACCCAGTACTTC. Its protein is CASSWWTREKETQYF.

This chain links TRBV4-3 with TRBJ2-2, with TRBD1 matching 7 bases. Germline CDR1 reads LGHNA; CDR2 reads YSLEER. The ends lost 1 base at V and 0 bases at J; junction bases unmatched: 5. The CDR3 spans 17 residues. The DNA for the CDR3 is TGCGCCAGCAGCCAAGCCCCGACAGGGCCGAACACCGGGGAGCTGTTTTTT. This sequence encodes CASSQAPTGPNTGELFF.

This clonotype showed up just a few times. An end of the junction does not agree with germline; a read error may underlie this. The J gene is TRBJ2-5, the V gene TRBV7-7, with 7 bases matching TRBD1. The CDR3 consists of 15 residues. Germline CDR1 and CDR2: SSHAT and FNYEAQ (reference sequence). Written as DNA, the CDR3 is TGTGCTAGCAGCCATCAAACAGGGGTCGGGGAGACCCAGTACTTC. This gives the protein CASSHQTGVGETQYF.

This clonotype has only a few counts. The chain links TRBV4-3 to TRBJ2-1; TRBD2 matches 8 bases. The CDR3 has 15 amino acids. Per germline, CDR1 LGHNA and CDR2 YSLEER. J lost 5 bases, V lost 2 bases, and 5 bases had no gene match. The CDR3 spells CASSQLTSDDNEQFF. CDR3 DNA: TGCGCCAGCAGCCAATTGACTAGCGATGACAATGAGCAGTTCTTC.

This clonotype was picked up many times. The chain couples TRBV5-1 to TRBJ2-1, with 8 bases that match TRBD2. The CDR3 extends over 16 amino acids. Germline CDR1 reads SGHRS; CDR2 reads YFSETQ. The ends lost 3 bases at V and 4 bases at J; junction bases unmatched: 9. The CDR3 reads CASSSAWTSRYNEQFF. Written as DNA, the CDR3 is TGCGCCAGCAGCTCGGCCTGGACTAGCAGGTACAATGAGCAGTTCTTC. The whole variable domain, filled in from reference TRBV5-1 and TRBJ2-1, reads KAGVTQTPRYLIKTRGQQVTLSCSPISGHRSVSWYQQTPGQGLQFLFEYFSETQRNKGNFPGRFSGRQFSNSRSEMNVSTLELGDSALYLCASSSAWTSRYNEQFFGPGTRLTVL.

This clonotype was detected a few times. V usage is TRBV5-5 and J usage is TRBJ2-3; weak D call: TRBD2 (5 bases). CDR1 and CDR2 (germline): SGHKS, YYEKEE (reference sequence). This CDR3 is 14 amino acids long. The V and J ends lost 0 bases and 8 bases respectively, with 13 bases between them. The CDR3 DNA follows: TGTGCCAGCAGCTTGGACTCAGCGGTCGGTACGCAGTATTTT. Translating it yields CASSLDSAVGTQYF.

This clonotype showed up just a few times. This chain's CDR3 is CASSQDTTGLPSYEQYF. The CDR3, as DNA: TGCGCCAGCAGCCAAGATACGACCGGACTCCCCTCCTACGAGCAGTACTTC. The chain carries TRBV4-1 and TRBJ2-7; a weak D match, TRBD2 (5 bases). CDR1 MGHRA and CDR2 YSYEKL come from the germline V gene. The CDR3 totals 17 residues. V was clipped by 0 bases and J by 0 bases, with 15 bases between them.

CDR3 nucleotide sequence: TGCAGTGCCGCCTTTTTGCGGGAGGAATATGATGAGCAGTTCTTC. This encodes CSAAFLREEYDEQFF. This sequence joins TRBV20-1 and TRBJ2-1, with TRBD2 matching over 8 bases. With 6 bases clipped from V and 8 bases from J, the junction kept 15 bases outside the gene matches. CDR3 length: 15 residues. The V gene's germline CDR1 is DFQATT and CDR2 SNEGSKA (reference sequence).

This chain links TRBV4-3 with TRBJ2-7, with a possible D match to TRBD2 (5 bases). The length of the CDR3 is 15 residues. Germline V gene sequence: CDR1 LGHNA, CDR2 YSLEER. The V and J ends lost 3 bases and 3 bases respectively, with 15 bases between them. CDR3 DNA sequence: TGCGCCAGCAGCCACCAAGGTCTCGGAGGCTACGAGCAGTACTTC. Its translation is CASSHQGLGGYEQYF.

This clonotype has only a few counts. V usage is TRBV20-1 and J usage is TRBJ2-7; no clear D gene. The CDR3 covers 13 residues. CDR1 is DFQATT, CDR2 SNEGSKA, per germline (reference sequence). V was cut by 5 bases and J by 2 bases, with 13 bases left in between. DNA of the CDR3: TGCAGTGCTCACAATCTGCATACCTACGAGCAGTACTTC. This sequence encodes CSAHNLHTYEQYF.

This clonotype came up a few times. The V and J genes are TRBV10-3 and TRBJ2-5; D is perhaps TRBD2 (7 bases). V was trimmed by 4 bases and J by 2 bases, leaving 14 bases between them. CDR1 and CDR2 from the germline V gene are ENHRY and SYGVKD. This CDR3 has 15 residues. The CDR3 sequence: CAISASGGRQETQYF. The CDR3 bases are TGTGCCATCAGTGCCTCCGGGGGGCGGCAAGAGACCCAGTACTTC.